The clone carrying this T cell receptor (beta chain) appeared once. Its antigen is as yet unknown. With 3 bases removed from V and 1 base from J, the gap between germline ends came to 10 bases. Germline loops: CDR1 KGHSH, CDR2 LQKENI. The CDR3 covers 15 residues. The data were obtained in a study of CD8 T cells in Susac syndrome. General study points: The study's TCR sequencing and HLA analysis covered a relatively small number of individuals, and the study acknowledged this.

TCR beta was sequenced from blood CD8+ and CD4+ T cells. It was negative isolation that provided the CD8+ and CD4+ T cells, whereas TEMRA cells were enriched by FACS. Random hexamers were used to reverse transcribe 0.5 to 1 ug of RNA. An immunoSEQ multiplex PCR generated amplified TCR beta CDR3 products spanning 54 Vbeta and 13 Jbeta. TCRdb re-called the immunoSEQ multiplex PCR reads through MiXCR, storing one row per CDR3 protein. The profile covers under 150,000 distinct CDR3 sequences, with roughly 94% appearing a single time and over 0.1% taken by the ten largest. The clonotype originates from a human donor with multiple sclerosis. Sequencing was performed on CD4+ T cells from PBMCs. J is TRBJ2-1 and V is TRBV18, with a tentative D call TRBD1 (5 bases). The CDR3 DNA sequence: TGTGCCAGCTCACCGCAGGGCGATTCCTACAATGAGCAGTTCTTC. Translating it yields CASSPQGDSYNEQFF.